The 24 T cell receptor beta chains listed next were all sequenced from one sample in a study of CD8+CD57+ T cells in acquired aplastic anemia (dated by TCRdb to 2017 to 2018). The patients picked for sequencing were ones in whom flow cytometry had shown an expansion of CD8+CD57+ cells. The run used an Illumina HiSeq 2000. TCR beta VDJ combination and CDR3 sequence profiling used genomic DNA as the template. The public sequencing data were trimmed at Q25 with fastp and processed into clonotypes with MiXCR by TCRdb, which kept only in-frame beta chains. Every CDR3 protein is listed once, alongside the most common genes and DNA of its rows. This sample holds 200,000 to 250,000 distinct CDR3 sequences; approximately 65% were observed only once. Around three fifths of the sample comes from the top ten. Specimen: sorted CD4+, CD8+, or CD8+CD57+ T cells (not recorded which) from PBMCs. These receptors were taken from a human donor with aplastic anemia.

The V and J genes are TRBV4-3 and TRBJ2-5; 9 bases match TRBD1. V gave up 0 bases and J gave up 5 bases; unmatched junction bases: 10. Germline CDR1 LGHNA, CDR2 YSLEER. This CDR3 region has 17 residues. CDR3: CASSQEVGGTGRETQYF. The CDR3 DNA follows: TGCGCCAGCAGCCAAGAAGTGGGAGGGACAGGGAGGGAGACCCAGTACTTC.

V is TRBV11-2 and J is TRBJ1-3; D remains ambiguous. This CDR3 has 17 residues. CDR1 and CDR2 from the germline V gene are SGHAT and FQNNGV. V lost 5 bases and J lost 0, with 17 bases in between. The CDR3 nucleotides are TGTGCCAGCAGCCAAGTATCCTTCTGGGACTCTGGAAACACCATATATTTT. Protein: CASSQVSFWDSGNTIYF.

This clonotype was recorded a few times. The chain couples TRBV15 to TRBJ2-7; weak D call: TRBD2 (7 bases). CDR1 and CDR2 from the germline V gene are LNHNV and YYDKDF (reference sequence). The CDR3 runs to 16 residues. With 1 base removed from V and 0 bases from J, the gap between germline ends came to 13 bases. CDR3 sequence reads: CATSRGGGGVSYEQYF. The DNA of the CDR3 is TGTGCCACCAGCAGAGGGGGCGGGGGCGTCTCCTACGAGCAGTACTTC.

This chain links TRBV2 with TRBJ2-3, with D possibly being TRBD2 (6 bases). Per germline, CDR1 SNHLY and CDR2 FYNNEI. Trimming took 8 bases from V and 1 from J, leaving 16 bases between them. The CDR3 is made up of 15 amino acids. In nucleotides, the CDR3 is TGTGCCAGCCCGACTGGGACTGTCCGCACAGATACGCAGTATTTT. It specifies CASPTGTVRTDTQYF. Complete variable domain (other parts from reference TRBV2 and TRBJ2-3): EPEVTQTPSHQVTQMGQEVILRCVPISNHLYFYWYRQILGQKVEFLVSFYNNEISEKSEIFDDQFSVERPDGSNFTLKIRSTKLEDSAMYFCASPTGTVRTDTQYFGPGTRLTVL.

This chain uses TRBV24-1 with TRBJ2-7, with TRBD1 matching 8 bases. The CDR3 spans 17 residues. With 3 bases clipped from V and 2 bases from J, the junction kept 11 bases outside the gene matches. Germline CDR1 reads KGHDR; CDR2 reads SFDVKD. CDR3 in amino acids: CATSDPSRTGTAYEQYF. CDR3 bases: TGTGCCACCAGTGATCCCTCCAGGACAGGGACCGCCTACGAGCAGTACTTC.

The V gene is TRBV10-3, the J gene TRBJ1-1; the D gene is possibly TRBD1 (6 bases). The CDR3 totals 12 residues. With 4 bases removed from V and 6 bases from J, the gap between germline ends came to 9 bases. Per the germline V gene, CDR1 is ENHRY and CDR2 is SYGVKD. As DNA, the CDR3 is TGTGCCATCAGTGCAGGGGAGGCTGAAGCTTTCTTT. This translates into CAISAGEAEAFF.

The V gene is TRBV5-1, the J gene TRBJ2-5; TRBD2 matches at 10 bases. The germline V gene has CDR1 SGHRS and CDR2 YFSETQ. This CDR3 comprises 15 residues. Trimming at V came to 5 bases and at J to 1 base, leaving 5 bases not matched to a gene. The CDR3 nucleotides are TGCGCCAGCAGGCCAGCGGGGGGGTTCCAAGAGACCCAGTACTTC. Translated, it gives CASRPAGGFQETQYF.

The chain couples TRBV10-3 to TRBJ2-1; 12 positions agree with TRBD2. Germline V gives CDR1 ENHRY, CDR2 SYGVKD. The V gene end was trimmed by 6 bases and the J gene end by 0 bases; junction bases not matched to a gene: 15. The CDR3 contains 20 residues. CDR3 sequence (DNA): TGTGCCATCAGCGAACTAGCGGGGGGAATCCCCCAATACTCCTACAATGAGCAGTTCTTC. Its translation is CAISELAGGIPQYSYNEQFF.

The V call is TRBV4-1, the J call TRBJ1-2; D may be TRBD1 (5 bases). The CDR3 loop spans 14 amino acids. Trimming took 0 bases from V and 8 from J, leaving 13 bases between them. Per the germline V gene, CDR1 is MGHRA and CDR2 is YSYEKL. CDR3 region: CASSQDKGVRGYTF. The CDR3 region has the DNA TGCGCCAGCAGCCAAGATAAAGGGGTTCGGGGCTACACCTTC.

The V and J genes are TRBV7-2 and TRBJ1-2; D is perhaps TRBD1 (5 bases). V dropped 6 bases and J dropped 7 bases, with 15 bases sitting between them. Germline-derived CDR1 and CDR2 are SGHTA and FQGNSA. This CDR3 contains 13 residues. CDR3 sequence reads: CASSLQDVGGYTF. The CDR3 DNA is TGTGCCAGCAGTCTACAGGACGTTGGTGGCTACACCTTC. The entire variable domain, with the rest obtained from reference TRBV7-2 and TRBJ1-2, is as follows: GAGVSQSPSNKVTEKGKDVELRCDPISGHTALYWYRQSLGQGLEFLIYFQGNSAPDKSGLPSDRFSAERTGGSVSTLTIQRTQQEDSAVYLCASSLQDVGGYTFGSGTRLTVV.

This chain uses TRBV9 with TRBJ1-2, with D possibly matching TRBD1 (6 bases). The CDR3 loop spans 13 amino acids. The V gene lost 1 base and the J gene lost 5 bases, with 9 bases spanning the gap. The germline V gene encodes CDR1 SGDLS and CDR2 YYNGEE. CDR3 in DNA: TGTGCCAGCAGCGTAAGAACAGGGTATGGCTACACCTTC. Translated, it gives CASSVRTGYGYTF.

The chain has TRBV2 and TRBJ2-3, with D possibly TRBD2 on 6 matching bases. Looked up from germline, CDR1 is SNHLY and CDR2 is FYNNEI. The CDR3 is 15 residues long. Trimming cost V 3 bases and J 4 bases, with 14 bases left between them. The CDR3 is CASSEEGIGADTQYF. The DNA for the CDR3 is TGTGCCAGCAGTGAGGAGGGGATAGGCGCAGATACGCAGTATTTT.

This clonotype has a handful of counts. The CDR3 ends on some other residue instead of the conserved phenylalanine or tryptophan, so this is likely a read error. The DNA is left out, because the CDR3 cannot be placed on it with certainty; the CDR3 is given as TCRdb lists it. This CDR3 reads CASSLGAGVPRG. V is TRBV7-9 and J is TRBJ1-2. Per germline, CDR1 SEHNR and CDR2 FQNEAQ (reference sequence). Ends included, the CDR3 has 12 residues.

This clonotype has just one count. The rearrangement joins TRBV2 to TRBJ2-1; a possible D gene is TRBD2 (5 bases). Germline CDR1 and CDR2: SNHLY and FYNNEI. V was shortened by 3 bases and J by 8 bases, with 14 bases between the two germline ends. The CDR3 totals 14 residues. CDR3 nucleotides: TGTGCCAGCAGTGATCGGCTAGCCCCGTATGAGCAGTTCTTC. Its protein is CASSDRLAPYEQFF.

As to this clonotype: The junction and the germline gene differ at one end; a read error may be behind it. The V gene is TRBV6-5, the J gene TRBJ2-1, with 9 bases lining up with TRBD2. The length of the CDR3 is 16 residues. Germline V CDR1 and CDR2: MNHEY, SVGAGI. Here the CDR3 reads CAISDGTSRTYNEQFF. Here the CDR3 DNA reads TGTGCCATCAGTGATGGGACTAGCCGAACTTACAATGAGCAGTTCTTC.

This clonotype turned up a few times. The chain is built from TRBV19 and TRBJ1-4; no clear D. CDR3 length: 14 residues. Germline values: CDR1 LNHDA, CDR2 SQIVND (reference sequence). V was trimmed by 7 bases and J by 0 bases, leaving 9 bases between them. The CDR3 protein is CASKRTATNEKLFF. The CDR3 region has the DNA TGTGCCAGTAAACGAACAGCAACTAATGAAAAACTGTTTTTT.

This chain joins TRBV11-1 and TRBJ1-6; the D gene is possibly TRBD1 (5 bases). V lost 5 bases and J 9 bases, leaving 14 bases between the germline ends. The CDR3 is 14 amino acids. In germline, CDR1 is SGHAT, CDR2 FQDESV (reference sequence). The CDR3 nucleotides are TGTGCCAGCAGCCGGGACTTTGAGGGTTCACCCCTCCACTTT. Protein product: CASSRDFEGSPLHF. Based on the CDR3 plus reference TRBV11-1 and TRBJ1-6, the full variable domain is EAEVAQSPRYKITEKSQAVAFWCDPISGHATLYWYRQILGQGPELLVQFQDESVVDDSQLPKDRFSAERLKGVDSTLKIQPAELGDSAMYLCASSRDFEGSPLHFGNGTRLTVT.

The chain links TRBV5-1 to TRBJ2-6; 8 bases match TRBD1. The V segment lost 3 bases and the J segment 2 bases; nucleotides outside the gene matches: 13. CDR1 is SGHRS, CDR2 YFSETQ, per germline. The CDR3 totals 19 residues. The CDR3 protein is CASSWTLQGALTGANVLTF. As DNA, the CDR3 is TGCGCCAGCAGCTGGACGCTGCAGGGGGCGCTTACTGGGGCCAACGTCCTGACTTTC.

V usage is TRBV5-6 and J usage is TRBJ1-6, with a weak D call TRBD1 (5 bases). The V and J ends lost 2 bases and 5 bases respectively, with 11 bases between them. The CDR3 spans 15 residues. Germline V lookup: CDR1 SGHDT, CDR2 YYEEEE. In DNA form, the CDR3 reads TGTGCCAGCAGCTTCGGGACCGGAGATAATTCACCCCTCCACTTT. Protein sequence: CASSFGTGDNSPLHF.

CDR3 sequence reads: CATSREDLTYGYEQYF. DNA of the CDR3: TGTGCCACCAGCAGAGAGGACCTGACGTATGGCTACGAGCAGTACTTC. V usage is TRBV15 and J usage is TRBJ2-7; D is unclear. This CDR3 is built from 16 residues. The V end was cut by 0 bases, the J end by 3 bases, with 15 bases between. The germline gives CDR1 LNHNV, CDR2 YYDKDF (reference sequence).

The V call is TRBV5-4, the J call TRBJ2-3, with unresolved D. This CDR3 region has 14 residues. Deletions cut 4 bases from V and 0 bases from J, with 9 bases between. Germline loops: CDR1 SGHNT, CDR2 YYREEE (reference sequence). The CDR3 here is CASSDDPSTDTQYF. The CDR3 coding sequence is TGTGCCAGCAGCGATGACCCTAGCACAGATACGCAGTATTTT.

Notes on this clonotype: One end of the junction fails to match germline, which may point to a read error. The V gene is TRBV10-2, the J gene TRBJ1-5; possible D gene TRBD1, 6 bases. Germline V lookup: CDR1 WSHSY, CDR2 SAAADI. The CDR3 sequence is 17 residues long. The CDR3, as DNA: TGCGCCGGCAGTTCGGCAGGGGCTAACCTAGCAAATCAGCCCCAGCATTTT. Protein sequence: CAGSSAGANLANQPQHF.

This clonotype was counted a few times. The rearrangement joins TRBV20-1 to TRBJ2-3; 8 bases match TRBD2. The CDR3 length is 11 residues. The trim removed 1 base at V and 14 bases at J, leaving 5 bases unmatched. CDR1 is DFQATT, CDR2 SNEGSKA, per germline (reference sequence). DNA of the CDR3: TGCAGTGCTAGAGTGAGGACTAGCTTGTATTTT. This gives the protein CSARVRTSLYF.

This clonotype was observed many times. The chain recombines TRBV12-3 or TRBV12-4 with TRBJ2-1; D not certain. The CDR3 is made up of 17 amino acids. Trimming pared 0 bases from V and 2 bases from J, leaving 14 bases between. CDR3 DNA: TGTGCCAGCAGTTTAGCCCACGGCGGTGAAGCCTACAATGAGCAGTTCTTC. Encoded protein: CASSLAHGGEAYNEQFF.